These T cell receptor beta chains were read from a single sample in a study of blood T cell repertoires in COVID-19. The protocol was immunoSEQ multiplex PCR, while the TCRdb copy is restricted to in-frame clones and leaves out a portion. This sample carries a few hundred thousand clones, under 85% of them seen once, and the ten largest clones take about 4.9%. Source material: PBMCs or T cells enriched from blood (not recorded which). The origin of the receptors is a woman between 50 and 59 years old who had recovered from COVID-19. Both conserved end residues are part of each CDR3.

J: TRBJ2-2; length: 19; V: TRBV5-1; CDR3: CASSLGGSWTGGPAGELFF
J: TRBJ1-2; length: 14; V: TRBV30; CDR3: CAWRAPGRVSGYTF
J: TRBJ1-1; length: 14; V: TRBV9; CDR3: CASSVQGENTEAFF
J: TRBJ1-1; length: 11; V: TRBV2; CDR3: CASRDDRGGFF
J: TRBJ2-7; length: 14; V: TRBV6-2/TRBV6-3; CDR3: CASSLRGGRNEQYF
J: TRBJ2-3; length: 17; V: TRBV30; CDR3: CAWSVRGQGFRTDTQYF
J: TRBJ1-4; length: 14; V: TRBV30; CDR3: CASISGTGGGKLFF
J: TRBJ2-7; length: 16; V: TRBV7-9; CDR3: CASSSVRDLVYYEQYF
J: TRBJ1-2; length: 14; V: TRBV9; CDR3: CASSQGGGGYGYTF
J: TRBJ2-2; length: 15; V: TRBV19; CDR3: CASSTSGGNTGELFF
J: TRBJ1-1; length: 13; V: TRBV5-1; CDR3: CASSQTGQGVAFF
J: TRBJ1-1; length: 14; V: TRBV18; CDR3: CASSTNPQDTEAFF
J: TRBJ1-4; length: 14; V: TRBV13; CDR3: CASSLTTLSEKLFF
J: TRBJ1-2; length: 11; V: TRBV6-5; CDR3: CASRGGIGYTF